This TCR beta chain was identified in a study of cytomegalovirus exposure and HLA in healthy donors. Study-wide results and limits: Subsequent analysis showed first-cohort TCR clusters tending to co-occur in more than 95 validation repertoires. Accounts indicate the classifier identified cytomegalovirus status with strong specificity and sensitivity. In vitro testing confirmed a few CMV-associated chains as specific for CMV antigens.

This CDR3 region has 17 residues. Germline CDR1 is SNHLY and CDR2 is FYNNEI. Trimming removed 7 bases at V and 5 bases at J, with 27 bases between. Details on this clone: What it recognizes is unknown.

Profiled with immunoSEQ multiplex PCR; TCRdb holds only in-frame clones, not every one. The table lists a few hundred thousand clones, around 85% of them singletons. The chain recombines TRBV2 with TRBJ2-7, with D possibly being TRBD2 (6 bases). This TCR derives from a woman under 30 in good health and CMV-seronegative. Sequencing was done on a sample of PBMCs. CDR3 nucleotide sequence: TGTGCCAGCACCATGGACTACGGTCTTAGGCAAGTAAACGAGCAGTACTTC. Translated, it gives CASTMDYGLRQVNEQYF.